One sample yielded the 21 T cell receptor beta chains listed below, sequenced in a study of cytomegalovirus exposure and HLA in healthy donors. The PCR used 60 Vbeta and 13 Jbeta primers. The data were produced by immunoSEQ multiplex PCR, yet TCRdb's version contains in-frame clones alone and is incomplete. This sample carries around 150,000 clones, approximately 80% of them seen once, and the ten largest clones take 4.1%. Sequencing was done on a sample of PBMCs. The receptor source for this set is a middle-aged man in good health and CMV-seropositive.

The rearrangement joins TRBV18 to TRBJ2-1; 8 bases agree with TRBD1. Germline V CDR1 and CDR2: KGHSH, LQKENI. The CDR3 runs 14 residues. The ends lost 3 bases at V and 10 bases at J; junction bases unmatched: 8. CDR3 DNA sequence: TGTGCCAGCTCACCCTGGCAGGGGGCGGGGGAGCAGTTCTTC. Its translation is CASSPWQGAGEQFF. Drawing the rest from reference TRBV18 and TRBJ2-1, the complete variable domain is NAGVMQNPRHLVRRRGQEARLRCSPMKGHSHVYWYRQLPEEGLKFMVYLQKENIIDESGMPKERFSAEFPKEGPSILRIQQVVRGDSAAYFCASSPWQGAGEQFFGPGTRLTVL.

This chain connects TRBV6-1 to TRBJ2-5, with TRBD2 matching 10 bases. The germline gives CDR1 MNHNS, CDR2 SASEGT. There are 15 residues in the CDR3. V gave up 2 bases and J gave up 5 bases; unmatched junction bases: 5. The DNA of the CDR3 is TGTGCCAGCAGTGAATGGAGCGGGGGGGCGGAGACCCAGTACTTC. Translating gives CASSEWSGGAETQYF.

In this sample, this clone turned up a few times. The V gene is TRBV6-5, the J gene TRBJ2-1, with 11 bases matching TRBD1. The CDR3 has 15 amino acids. V gave up 7 bases and J gave up 8 bases; unmatched junction bases: 10. Germline assignment: CDR1 MNHEY and CDR2 SVGAGI. The CDR3 reads CASTRLRTGGDEQFF. CDR3 coding DNA: TGTGCCAGCACTAGACTCCGGACAGGGGGCGATGAGCAGTTCTTC.

This clone appeared once. The chain has TRBV30 and TRBJ2-1; 7 bases are a match to TRBD2. The CDR3 is made up of 14 amino acids. The germline V gene has CDR1 GTSNPN and CDR2 SVGIG (reference sequence). Trimming removed 8 bases from V and 0 bases from J; junction bases left unmatched: 7. In nucleotides, the CDR3 is TGTGCCGCGGTGACTAGCAGCTCCTACAATGAGCAGTTCTTC. Translating gives CAAVTSSSYNEQFF.

This clone was seen more than once but under ten times. The V call is TRBV6-6, the J call TRBJ1-3; TRBD1 is a possible D gene (6 bases). The V end lost 6 bases, the J end lost 0 bases, and 12 bases lay between the germline ends. Germline lookup yields CDR1 MNHNY and CDR2 SVGAGI (reference sequence). The CDR3 is 15 residues long. The CDR3 DNA is TGTGCCAGCAGAAACGGGGGGCCCTCTGGAAACACCATATATTTT. Amino acids: CASRNGGPSGNTIYF.

V usage is TRBV7-6 and J usage is TRBJ1-1, with TRBD1 matching over 9 bases. Germline V gives CDR1 SGHVS, CDR2 FNYEAQ. The CDR3 runs to 16 residues. V was pared by 2 bases and J by 2 bases, with 6 bases of the junction left unmatched. CDR3 in amino acids: CASSLTLDRGNTEAFF. CDR3 bases: TGTGCCAGCAGCTTAACCTTGGACAGGGGAAACACTGAAGCTTTCTTT.

This clone was observed once. The J gene is TRBJ2-5, the V gene TRBV9, with 9 nucleotides matching TRBD1. The CDR3 is 15 residues long. The V gene end was trimmed by 4 bases and the J gene end by 4 bases; junction bases not matched to a gene: 8. Germline assignment: CDR1 SGDLS and CDR2 YYNGEE. In DNA form, the CDR3 reads TGTGCCAGCAGCCCGTGGGACAGGGCAGGAGAGACCCAGTACTTC. This encodes CASSPWDRAGETQYF.

The V call is TRBV7-8, the J call TRBJ1-5; 8 bases align to TRBD1. Germline V gene sequence: CDR1 SGHVS, CDR2 FQNEAQ. The trim removed 4 bases at V and 7 bases at J, leaving 9 bases unmatched. This CDR3 spans 15 amino acids. CDR3: CASSYGQGGGQPQHF. DNA for the CDR3: TGTGCCAGCAGCTACGGACAGGGAGGGGGGCAGCCCCAGCATTTT. The full variable domain, with the rest looked up from reference TRBV7-8 and TRBJ1-5, is GAGVSQSPRYKVAKRGQDVALRCDPISGHVSLFWYQQALGQGPEFLTYFQNEAQLDKSGLPSDRFFAERPEGSVSTLKIQRTQQEDSAVYLCASSYGQGGGQPQHFGDGTRLSIL.

The chain couples TRBV5-4 to TRBJ2-5; D may be TRBD1 (6 bases). CDR1 and CDR2 from the germline V gene are SGHNT and YYREEE (reference sequence). V gave up 4 bases and J gave up 4 bases, with 14 bases separating them. The CDR3 sequence is 14 residues long. The CDR3 DNA reads TGTGCCAGCAGCCCAGCGACAGGTGGAGAGACCCAGTACTTC. Its protein is CASSPATGGETQYF.

V is TRBV2 and J is TRBJ1-1, with D unclear. CDR1 and CDR2 from the germline V gene are SNHLY and FYNNEI. The CDR3 runs to 12 residues. The germline V and J ends were trimmed by 6 bases and 5 bases, with 10 bases remaining between them. CDR3 nucleotides: TGTGCCAGCAGGTTCGGTCGGACTGAAGCTTTCTTT. This sequence encodes CASRFGRTEAFF.

This chain connects TRBV9 to TRBJ2-1, with 11 positions matching TRBD2. The J segment lost 5 bases and the V segment lost 0 bases, leaving 7 bases of the junction unmatched. This CDR3 comprises 17 residues. Germline CDR1 is SGDLS and CDR2 is YYNGEE. The CDR3 reads CASSVAGGTSGHNEQFF. The DNA for the CDR3 is TGTGCCAGCAGCGTAGCGGGGGGGACTAGCGGCCACAATGAGCAGTTCTTC.

This rearrangement joins TRBV7-7 to TRBJ2-5; possibly TRBD1 for D (5 bases). This CDR3 region has 14 residues. Trimming pared 5 bases from V and 0 bases from J, leaving 10 bases between. Germline V gene data show CDR1 as SSHAT and CDR2 as FNYEAQ (reference sequence). The CDR3 region is CASSVDSYQETQYF. CDR3 in DNA: TGTGCCAGCAGCGTCGACAGTTACCAAGAGACCCAGTACTTC.

This clone was recorded once. The gene calls are TRBV19 and TRBJ1-2; D gene uncertain. This CDR3 comprises 15 residues. V lost 4 bases, J lost 2 bases, and 14 bases lay in between. The V gene's germline CDR1 is LNHDA and CDR2 SQIVND (reference sequence). CDR3 DNA: TGTGCCAGTAGTACTTACCACGAGGGAAACTATGGCTACACCTTC. As protein: CASSTYHEGNYGYTF.

The V gene is TRBV15, the J gene TRBJ1-6; D is undetermined. CDR1 and CDR2 from the germline V gene are LNHNV and YYDKDF (reference sequence). The V end was cut by 0 bases, the J end by 10 bases, with 13 bases between. The CDR3 sequence is 15 residues long. Here the CDR3 reads CATSREPGVSSPLHF. The CDR3 region has the DNA TGTGCCACCAGCAGAGAACCGGGAGTTTCATCACCCCTCCACTTT.

This clone was found once. This rearrangement joins TRBV7-8 to TRBJ1-5; D is ambiguous. CDR1 and CDR2 (germline): SGHVS, FQNEAQ. V was clipped by 5 bases and J by 9 bases, with 17 bases between them. This CDR3 contains 14 residues. In DNA form, the CDR3 reads TGTGCCAGCAGCCCGCGGGCCTTAGCTTCGCCCCAGCATTTT. It specifies CASSPRALASPQHF.

J is TRBJ2-1 and V is TRBV12-5, with 8 bases matching TRBD1. Germline trimming cut 8 bases from V and 0 bases from J; bases unmatched to any gene: 6. Germline V lookup: CDR1 LGHNT, CDR2 FRNRAP. CDR3 size: 15 residues. The CDR3 DNA sequence: TGTGCTAGTTCCCGGACAGGGAGCTCCTACAATGAGCAGTTCTTC. Amino acids: CASSRTGSSYNEQFF. Full variable domain (missing parts from reference TRBV12-5 and TRBJ2-1): DARVTQTPRHKVTEMGQEVTMRCQPILGHNTVFWYRQTMMQGLELLAYFRNRAPLDDSGMPKDRFSAEMPDATLATLKIQPSEPRDSAVYFCASSRTGSSYNEQFFGPGTRLTVL.

The gene calls are TRBV5-1 and TRBJ1-6; D unclear. This CDR3 is built from 15 residues. Germline V gives CDR1 SGHRS, CDR2 YFSETQ. Trimming removed 4 bases from V and 0 bases from J, with 8 bases in between. The CDR3 DNA reads TGCGCCAGCAGCCTAGAGAGCTCCTATAATTCACCCCTCCACTTT. It translates to CASSLESSYNSPLHF.

The chain links TRBV7-3 to TRBJ2-2; 10 bases align to TRBD1. Trimming at V came to 5 bases and at J to 5 bases, leaving 5 bases not matched to a gene. CDR1 is SGHTA and CDR2 is FQGTGA in the germline V gene. The CDR3 loop spans 15 amino acids. In DNA, the CDR3 is TGTGCCAGCAGCAGACAGGGGGCGCATACCGGGGAGCTGTTTTTT. Protein: CASSRQGAHTGELFF.

This clone was picked up a small number of times. The rearrangement links TRBV7-3 to TRBJ2-2; D might be TRBD2 (5 bases). This CDR3 is 14 amino acids long. Germline loops: CDR1 SGHTA, CDR2 FQGTGA. V gave up 5 bases and J gave up 1 base, with 8 bases separating them. CDR3 sequence (DNA): TGTGCCAGCAGCCCCCGGGGGAACACCGGGGAGCTGTTTTTT. This codes for CASSPRGNTGELFF. Using reference TRBV7-3 and TRBJ2-2 for the parts outside the CDR3, the full variable domain is GAGVSQTPSNKVTEKGKYVELRCDPISGHTALYWYRQSLGQGPEFLIYFQGTGAADDSGLPNDRFFAVRPEGSVSTLKIQRTERGDSAVYLCASSPRGNTGELFFGEGSRLTVL.

The J gene is TRBJ2-3, the V gene TRBV2, with a tentative D call TRBD2 (6 bases). The CDR3 totals 14 residues. The V and J ends lost 2 bases and 5 bases respectively, with 11 bases between them. Germline V gene sequence: CDR1 SNHLY, CDR2 FYNNEI. The CDR3 is CASSETLAIDTQYF. DNA for the CDR3: TGTGCCAGCAGTGAAACCCTAGCGATAGATACGCAGTATTTT.

The chain is built from TRBV5-1 and TRBJ1-2; 8 bases align to TRBD1. With V trimmed by 3 bases and J by 4 bases, 11 bases remained unmatched. CDR1 is SGHRS, CDR2 YFSETQ, per germline. The CDR3 loop spans 16 amino acids. DNA of the CDR3: TGCGCCAGCAGCTGGGAGTCAGGGGGCTGGAGCTATGGCTACACCTTC. This translates into CASSWESGGWSYGYTF.